Detailed here is one T cell receptor beta chain. The data belong to a study of CD8 T cells in Susac syndrome. The authors reverse transcribed roughly 0.5 to 1 ug RNA with random hexamers. TCRdb reanalysed the immunoSEQ multiplex PCR reads using MiXCR and keeps one entry per CDR3 protein. This table holds some 120,000 distinct CDR3 sequences, around 94% found once. The V gene's germline CDR1 is KGHDR and CDR2 SFDVKD. The CDR3 is made up of 20 amino acids. The junction had 15 bases not matched to a gene; V was cut back by 5 bases and J by 3 bases. V gene TRBV24-1 combines with J gene TRBJ2-3; 14 nucleotides agree with TRBD2. Sequenced sample: CD4+ T cells from PBMCs. The clonotype was recovered from a human donor in good health. The CDR3 sequence is CATSVDPGLAGVWRTDTQYF. CDR3 coding DNA: TGTGCCACCAGTGTCGACCCGGGACTAGCGGGAGTATGGCGGACAGATACGCAGTATTTT.